Detailed here is one T cell receptor beta chain. Its antigen is as yet unknown. The data were taken from a study of T cell responses to AZD1222 COVID-19 vaccine. Study-level results: Spike regions recognized by vaccine-associated CD4 TCRs spanned the protein, led by 160-218 and 743-854. After the peak T cell response, and only then, were repertoires sampled.

Clones were sequenced by immunoSEQ multiplex PCR, and TCRdb holds only the in-frame ones, with some missing. In the table there are tens of thousands of clones, roughly nine tenths of which are singletons. The CDR3 runs to 16 residues. The ends were cut back, 0 bases at V and 3 bases at J, with 12 bases in the middle. The germline gives CDR1 MNHEY, CDR2 SMNVEV (reference sequence). The source of this sequence is an adult in good health. The chain recombines TRBV27 with TRBJ2-4; TRBD1 might be the D (5 bases). The starting material was peripheral blood, obtained on day 0 of AZD1222 vaccination. In nucleotides, the CDR3 is TGTGCCAGCAGTTTATCGGCAGGGTTGGACAAAAACATTCAGTACTTC. This encodes CASSLSAGLDKNIQYF.